The 8 T cell receptor beta chains listed next were all sequenced from one sample in a study of radiation and T cells in renal cell carcinoma. TCRdb's table, derived via immunoSEQ multiplex PCR, lists solely in-frame clones and lacks some. There are more than 150,000 clones in the sample; approximately 90% occur only once, and 10% to 15% lies in the top ten. Time point: blood 2 weeks post-SBRT. The sample's treatment: 15 Gy SBRT to primary tumor, nephrectomy 4 weeks later. Material: blood, obtained from a patient whose treatment included radiotherapy and nephrectomy. The receptor set was obtained from a woman in her 50s with renal cell carcinoma.

The chain is built from TRBV6-1 and TRBJ1-6; D gene ambiguous. The V gene lost 4 bases and the J gene lost 7 bases, with 8 bases spanning the gap. CDR1 and CDR2 (germline): MNHNS, SASEGT. The CDR3 covers 13 residues. This CDR3 is CASSVGSNSPLHF. The CDR3 nucleotides are TGTGCCAGCAGTGTAGGGTCAAATTCACCCCTCCACTTT.

This chain uses TRBV6-6 with TRBJ1-4; maybe TRBD1 (5 bases). CDR1 is MNHNY, CDR2 SVGAGI, per germline (reference sequence). V shed 3 bases and J shed 1 base, with 9 bases lying between them. CDR3 size: 15 residues. The CDR3 coding sequence is TGTGCCAGCAGTTATCCGCAGGGAACTAATGAAAAACTGTTTTTT. This encodes CASSYPQGTNEKLFF.

The rearrangement links TRBV7-3 to TRBJ1-1; D is uncertain. V was trimmed by 8 bases and J by 2 bases, leaving 12 bases between them. CDR1 and CDR2 (germline): SGHTA, FQGTGA. CDR3 length: 13 amino acids. CDR3 nucleotide sequence: TGTGCCAGCGCCTTAACGGAAAACACTGAAGCTTTCTTT. It yields the protein CASALTENTEAFF. The variable domain in full, with the rest retrieved from reference TRBV7-3 and TRBJ1-1, is GAGVSQTPSNKVTEKGKYVELRCDPISGHTALYWYRQSLGQGPEFLIYFQGTGAADDSGLPNDRFFAVRPEGSVSTLKIQRTERGDSAVYLCASALTENTEAFFGQGTRLTVV.

The V call is TRBV6-5, the J call TRBJ1-4; TRBD1 matches 7 bases. CDR3 size: 15 residues. The germline V gene encodes CDR1 MNHEY and CDR2 SVGAGI. Trimming cost V 2 bases and J 8 bases; bases outside gene matches: 8. As DNA, the CDR3 is TGTGCCAGCAGTTACCAGGGGGGACTACGGGAAAAACTGTTTTTT. Its translation is CASSYQGGLREKLFF.

This clone has just one count. The chain combines TRBV19 with TRBJ1-6; D unresolved. V was cut by 1 base and J by 9 bases, with 13 bases left in between. The CDR3 runs to 15 residues. Germline lookup yields CDR1 LNHDA and CDR2 SQIVND (reference sequence). The CDR3: CASSIAAGPVSPLHF. DNA of the CDR3: TGTGCCAGTAGTATAGCGGCAGGCCCCGTTTCACCCCTCCACTTT.

CDR3 sequence (DNA): TGTGCCATCAGTGATGTGGCCGCATCTATCAACGAGCAGTACTTC. Amino acid sequence: CAISDVAASINEQYF. The chain employs TRBV10-3 and TRBJ2-7; D ambiguous. V was shortened by 3 bases and J by 5 bases, with 17 bases between the two germline ends. Germline lookup yields CDR1 ENHRY and CDR2 SYGVKD. The CDR3 is 15 residues long.

The V call is TRBV2, the J call TRBJ2-2; D possibly corresponds to TRBD1 (6 bases). The CDR3 has 14 residues. Germline CDR1 reads SNHLY; CDR2 reads FYNNEI. V was trimmed by 2 bases and J by 7 bases, leaving 11 bases between them. CDR3 sequence reads: CASSEWGHGGELFF. DNA for the CDR3: TGTGCCAGCAGTGAATGGGGGCATGGCGGGGAGCTGTTTTTT.

J is TRBJ2-7 and V is TRBV29-1; tentatively, D is TRBD1 (5 bases). The CDR3 is 11 residues long. CDR1 and CDR2 (germline): SQVTM, ANQGSEA. The V end was cut by 6 bases, the J end by 3 bases, with 9 bases between. The chain's CDR3 is CSVADSYEQYF. The DNA of the CDR3 is TGCAGCGTCGCCGACAGCTACGAGCAGTACTTC.